This T cell receptor (beta chain) was sequenced in a study of shared clonotypes between healthy human individuals. A remark on this clone: Its cognate antigen is unknown.

The study's findings and limits: Enrolling few donors narrowed the genetic and exposure-history diversity that was represented.

Donors were Caucasian adults residing in Nashville, Tennessee, USA. The assay ran at deep level. Replicate PCRs for unsorted PBMC used 250 to 300 ng DNA (around 30,000 T cell genomes). This table comes from immunoSEQ multiplex PCR, and its TCRdb copy is limited to in-frame clones, with some not included. This sample yields around 500,000 clones, of which about 84% are seen a single time; 10% to 15% belongs to the top ten. Germline-derived CDR1 and CDR2 are LNHDA and SQIVND (reference sequence). V shed 3 bases and J shed 5 bases, with 9 bases lying between them. The CDR3 extends over 13 amino acids. The source is a woman aged 40 to 55 in good health. Some clones in this sample may be carry-over from other donors' samples. The material sequenced was PBMCs. V and J are TRBV19 and TRBJ2-3; D unclear. In nucleotides, the CDR3 is TGTGCCAGTAGTATTTTTGTGGGAGATACGCAGTATTTT. Residues: CASSIFVGDTQYF.